The next 14 T cell receptor beta chains were all read from a single sample in a study of cytomegalovirus exposure and HLA in healthy donors. PCR employed 60 Vbeta and 13 Jbeta primers. The protocol was immunoSEQ multiplex PCR, while the TCRdb copy is restricted to in-frame clones and leaves out a portion. Of 130,000 or so clones listed, 65% to 80% are singletons. The sequenced material came from PBMCs. The receptors derive from a male donor in good health and CMV-seropositive.

The CDR3 DNA reads TGTGCCAGCAGTGAATTAGGGGCAGGGCGAGGCTACACCTTC. Encoded protein: CASSELGAGRGYTF. This chain connects TRBV6-1 to TRBJ1-2, with TRBD1 as a possible D gene (5 bases). The CDR3 runs 14 residues. Per germline, CDR1 MNHNS and CDR2 SASEGT. With 2 bases removed from V and 8 bases from J, the gap between germline ends came to 15 bases.

The rearrangement joins TRBV6-5 to TRBJ2-7, with 7 bases identical to TRBD1. J lost 6 bases, V lost 4 bases, and 9 bases had no gene match. The CDR3 extends over 14 amino acids. Germline CDR1 and CDR2: MNHEY and SVGAGI. The CDR3 region is CASSSGQTAREQYF. DNA of the CDR3: TGTGCCAGCAGTTCGGGACAGACCGCTCGCGAGCAGTACTTC.

The J gene is TRBJ1-2, the V gene TRBV28, with a tentative D call TRBD1 (6 bases). Trimming removed 6 bases at V and 10 bases at J, with 24 bases between. CDR1 is MDHEN and CDR2 is SYDVKM in the germline V gene. This CDR3 has 15 amino acids. In DNA form, the CDR3 reads TGTGCCAGCAGAAGGCTGCACCGGGACATTTACGTCTACACCTTC. This codes for CASRRLHRDIYVYTF.

V usage is TRBV7-2 and J usage is TRBJ2-7; perhaps TRBD1 as D (5 bases). In germline, CDR1 is SGHTA, CDR2 FQGNSA. The CDR3 is 15 amino acids. Trimming shortened V by 5 bases and J by 0 bases, and 14 bases separated the two germline ends. The CDR3 spells CASSLRQSSSYEQYF. CDR3 nucleotide sequence: TGTGCCAGCAGCCTGAGACAGAGCAGCTCCTACGAGCAGTACTTC. Full variable domain (remainder filled in from reference TRBV7-2 and TRBJ2-7): GAGVSQSPSNKVTEKGKDVELRCDPISGHTALYWYRQSLGQGLEFLIYFQGNSAPDKSGLPSDRFSAERTGGSVSTLTIQRTQQEDSAVYLCASSLRQSSSYEQYFGPGTRLTVT.

The chain is built from TRBV5-4 and TRBJ2-2; 9 bases line up with TRBD2. The junction had 5 bases not matched to a gene; V was cut back by 2 bases and J by 0 bases. The length of the CDR3 is 17 residues. Germline V gene lookup returns CDR1 SGHNT and CDR2 YYREEE (reference sequence). In DNA, the CDR3 is TGTGCCAGCAGCTTTGAAGTAGCGGGGGCGAACACCGGGGAGCTGTTTTTT. Its translation: CASSFEVAGANTGELFF.

The chain employs TRBV14 and TRBJ2-7; D is undetermined. The V and J ends lost 3 bases and 3 bases respectively, with 9 bases between them. Germline V gene sequence: CDR1 SGHDN, CDR2 FVKESK. The CDR3 is 13 residues long. The CDR3 nucleotides read TGTGCCAGCAGCCACTTAGTTTACTACGAGCAGTACTTC. It codes for CASSHLVYYEQYF. The full variable domain, rest sourced from reference TRBV14 and TRBJ2-7, is EAGVTQFPSHSVIEKGQTVTLRCDPISGHDNLYWYRRVMGKEIKFLLHFVKESKQDESGMPNNRFLAERTGGTYSTLKVQPAELEDSGVYFCASSHLVYYEQYFGPGTRLTVT.

This clone occurred once. The CDR3 nucleotides are TGCGCCAGCAGACTTACTAGCGGGAGGTTCAACGAGCAGTACTTC. As protein: CASRLTSGRFNEQYF. The chain combines TRBV5-1 with TRBJ2-7; 12 bases agree with TRBD2. V was clipped by 5 bases and J by 5 bases; unmatched bases: 8. The CDR3 loop spans 15 amino acids. CDR1 SGHRS and CDR2 YFSETQ come from the germline V gene.

This clone was seen more than once but under ten times. This chain links TRBV5-5 with TRBJ1-2, with 8 bases lining up with TRBD1. CDR1 SGHKS and CDR2 YYEKEE come from the germline V gene (reference sequence). This CDR3 is built from 15 residues. V was pared by 1 base and J by 1 base, with 3 bases of the junction left unmatched. The DNA for the CDR3 is TGTGCCAGCAGCTTGACAGGGGGATTTAACTATGGCTACACCTTC. This translates into CASSLTGGFNYGYTF.

The chain joins TRBV10-3 to TRBJ2-4; tentatively, D is TRBD2 (5 bases). Trimming cost V 3 bases and J 9 bases, with 12 bases left between them. CDR1 is ENHRY, CDR2 SYGVKD, per germline. This CDR3 contains 13 residues. In nucleotides, the CDR3 is TGTGCCATCAGTGAAGTGGGAGAGGGCATTCAGTACTTC. Its translation: CAISEVGEGIQYF.

The CDR3 DNA reads TGCGCCAGCAGTGAGTGGGCCCGGGGGTCCTACAATGAGCAGTTCTTC. It yields the protein CASSEWARGSYNEQFF. The rearrangement links TRBV10-2 to TRBJ2-1, with D possibly being TRBD2 (6 bases). Germline CDR1 and CDR2: WSHSY and SAAADI. Deletions cut 1 base from V and 1 base from J, with 11 bases between. The CDR3 consists of 16 residues.

The DNA for the CDR3 is TGTGCCTGGAGGAACCCGGGACTAGCGGGGGGGCCGTTTCGCACAGATACGCAGTATTTT. It yields the protein CAWRNPGLAGGPFRTDTQYF. The chain has TRBV30 and TRBJ2-3, with 16 bases identical to TRBD2. The CDR3 extends over 20 amino acids. Losses at the gene ends were 3 bases for V and 1 base for J; bases not matched to a gene: 13. Germline V gene data show CDR1 as GTSNPN and CDR2 as SVGIG (reference sequence).

The chain has TRBV28 and TRBJ1-4; D possibly corresponds to TRBD1 (5 bases). The CDR3 extends over 14 amino acids. Germline CDR1 reads MDHEN; CDR2 reads SYDVKM. V was clipped by 7 bases and J by 8 bases, with 17 bases between them. Here the CDR3 DNA reads TGTGCCAGCACATCAGAGGGACTAAGGGAAAAACTGTTTTTT. Protein sequence: CASTSEGLREKLFF.

J is TRBJ2-5 and V is TRBV7-6, with TRBD2 matching 11 bases. This CDR3 is 17 amino acids long. The V gene end was trimmed by 1 base and the J gene end by 3 bases; junction bases not matched to a gene: 7. Per the germline V gene, CDR1 is SGHVS and CDR2 is FNYEAQ. CDR3 sequence: CASSLGLTLAGEETQYF. Written as DNA, the CDR3 is TGTGCCAGCAGCTTAGGCCTTACACTAGCGGGGGAAGAGACCCAGTACTTC. The complete variable domain, with remaining parts taken from reference TRBV7-6 and TRBJ2-5, reads GAGVSQSPRYKVTKRGQDVALRCDPISGHVSLYWYRQALGQGPEFLTYFNYEAQQDKSGLPNDRFSAERPEGSISTLTIQRTEQRDSAMYRCASSLGLTLAGEETQYFGPGTRLLVL.

This clone was seen only a few times. This chain connects TRBV7-7 to TRBJ2-5; tentative D call: TRBD2 (6 bases). V lost 1 base to trimming and J lost 6 bases, with 12 bases between them. Germline lookup yields CDR1 SSHAT and CDR2 FNYEAQ (reference sequence). The CDR3 is 14 residues long. CDR3 in amino acids: CASSLDSGGKTQYF. The CDR3 region has the DNA TGTGCCAGCAGCTTAGACAGTGGGGGGAAGACCCAGTACTTC.